This T cell receptor (beta chain) was found in a study of cytomegalovirus exposure and HLA in healthy donors. The PCR was carried out with 60 Vbeta primers and 13 Jbeta primers. Profiled with immunoSEQ multiplex PCR; TCRdb holds only in-frame clones, not every one. The sample consists of fewer than 80,000 clones, more than 75% of them appearing once. The source is a young man in good health and CMV-seronegative. Sequencing was performed on PBMCs.

CDR3 protein: CASSIEAGGEKLFF. CDR3 coding DNA: TGTGCCAGTAGTATAGAGGCAGGGGGCGAAAAGCTGTTTTTT. This chain links TRBV19 with TRBJ2-2, with 8 bases that match TRBD1. The CDR3 has 14 amino acids. Germline V lookup: CDR1 LNHDA, CDR2 SQIVND (reference sequence). V dropped 0 bases and J dropped 12; count of bases not matched to a gene: 6.